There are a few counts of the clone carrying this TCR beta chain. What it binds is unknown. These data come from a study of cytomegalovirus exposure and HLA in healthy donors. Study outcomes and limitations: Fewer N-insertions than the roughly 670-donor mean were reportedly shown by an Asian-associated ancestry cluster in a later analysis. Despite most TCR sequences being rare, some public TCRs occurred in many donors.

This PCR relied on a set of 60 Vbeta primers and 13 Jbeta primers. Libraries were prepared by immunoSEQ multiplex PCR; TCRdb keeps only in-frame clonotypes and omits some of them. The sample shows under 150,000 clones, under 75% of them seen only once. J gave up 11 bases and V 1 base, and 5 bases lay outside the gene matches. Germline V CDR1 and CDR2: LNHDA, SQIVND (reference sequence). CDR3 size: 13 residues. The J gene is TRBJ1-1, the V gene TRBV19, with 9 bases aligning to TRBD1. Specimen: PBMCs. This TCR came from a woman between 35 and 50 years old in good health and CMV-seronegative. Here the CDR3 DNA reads TGTGCCAGTAGTATAGTACAGGGGGCGAGGGCTTTCTTT. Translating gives CASSIVQGARAFF. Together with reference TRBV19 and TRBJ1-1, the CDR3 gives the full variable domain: DGGITQSPKYLFRKEGQNVTLSCEQNLNHDAMYWYRQDPGQGLRLIYYSQIVNDFQKGDIAEGYSVSREKKESFPLTVTSAQKNPTAFYLCASSIVQGARAFFGQGTRLTVV.